One sample yielded the 25 T cell receptor beta chains listed below, sequenced in a study of T cell clonality in common variable immunodeficiency. Measured with immunoSEQ multiplex PCR; TCRdb has only the in-frame clones, and not every one. The sample holds 50,000 to 60,000 clones, and no clone turns up only once. The sequencing sample was made of peripheral blood mononuclear cells. These TCRs come from a person aged 18 to 75 in good health.

In its sample, this clone was seen many times. The observed sequence ends 3 residues before the CDR3 terminus, with the missing tail filled in from the germline J gene. The chain links TRBV7-2 to TRBJ2-7; 7 bases match TRBD1. The trim removed 2 bases at V and 6 bases at J, leaving 10 bases unmatched. The CDR3 has 15 amino acids. Per germline, CDR1 SGHTA and CDR2 FQGNSA. This CDR3 reads CASSLTTGSPFEQYF. The DNA read from the CDR3 is TGTGCCAGCAGCTTAACGACAGGGAGCCCCTTCGAG.

This clone occurred many times. The missing CDR3 end, 3 residues past where the read stops, is filled in from the germline J gene. This rearrangement joins TRBV4-2 to TRBJ2-6; TRBD1 aligns across 11 bases. This CDR3 has 19 residues. Germline V gene lookup returns CDR1 LGHNA and CDR2 YNFKEQ. With V trimmed by 4 bases and J by 1 base, 9 bases remained unmatched. Partial CDR3 DNA: TGTGCCAGCAGCCCGGCCATAGGACAGGGGGCTTCTGGGGCCAACGTC. Translated, it gives CASSPAIGQGASGANV. The entire CDR3 protein is CASSPAIGQGASGANVLTF.

This clone was counted a few times. The sequenced fragment ends 3 residues before the CDR3 boundary, so the rest is inferred from the germline J gene. The J gene is TRBJ2-5, the V gene TRBV6-2 or TRBV6-3; TRBD2 matches at 12 bases. V lost 6 bases, J lost 1 base, and 3 bases stayed unmatched. CDR3 size: 15 residues. Germline assignment: CDR1 MNHEY and CDR2 SVGEGT. CDR3 loop: CASSRLAGVQETQYF. CDR3 DNA, as far as it was read: TGTGCCAGCAGCCGACTAGCGGGGGTCCAAGAGACC.

This clone was seen at least ten times. The read stops 3 residues short of the end of the CDR3; the missing end is completed from the germline J gene. This chain joins TRBV19 and TRBJ1-5; TRBD1 matches at 8 bases. Trimming removed 5 bases from V and 4 bases from J; junction bases left unmatched: 7. The CDR3 length is 15 residues. Germline assignment: CDR1 LNHDA and CDR2 SQIVND (reference sequence). The part of the CDR3 DNA that was read is TGTGCCAGTAGTTGGGGACAGGCTCAAAATCAGCCC. Its translation: CASSWGQAQNQP. The full CDR3 protein reads CASSWGQAQNQPQHF. Full variable domain (remainder filled in from reference TRBV19 and TRBJ1-5): DGGITQSPKYLFRKEGQNVTLSCEQNLNHDAMYWYRQDPGQGLRLIYYSQIVNDFQKGDIAEGYSVSREKKESFPLTVTSAQKNPTAFYLCASSWGQAQNQPQHFGDGTRLSIL.

This clone appeared a few times. The part of the CDR3 DNA that was read is TGTGCCAGCAGCTTCCGGGTTGGGAACACTGAA. This gives the protein CASSFRVGNTE. The whole CDR3 sequence is CASSFRVGNTEAFF. The chain has TRBV7-2 and TRBJ1-1; no firm D call. The read ends 3 residues before the CDR3 terminus; that terminus is restored from the germline J gene. Germline values: CDR1 SGHTA, CDR2 FQGNSA. CDR3 length: 14 residues. The germline V and J ends were trimmed by 3 bases and 1 base, with 9 bases remaining between them. The complete variable domain, with remaining parts taken from reference TRBV7-2 and TRBJ1-1, reads GAGVSQSPSNKVTEKGKDVELRCDPISGHTALYWYRQSLGQGLEFLIYFQGNSAPDKSGLPSDRFSAERTGGSVSTLTIQRTQQEDSAVYLCASSFRVGNTEAFFGQGTRLTVV.

This clone was seen repeatedly, ten times or more. The read finishes 3 residues shy of the CDR3 end, and the germline J gene is used to complete it. The V call is TRBV20-1, the J call TRBJ1-4, with TRBD1 as a possible D gene (5 bases). CDR1 and CDR2 (germline): DFQATT, SNEGSKA (reference sequence). Trimming removed 4 bases at V and 7 bases at J, with 10 bases between. CDR3 length: 12 amino acids. The sequenced part of the CDR3 DNA is TGCAGTGCTAACAGGAACAGTGAAAAA. Its protein is CSANRNSEK. The whole CDR3 protein reads CSANRNSEKLFF.

This clone was observed many times. The read ends 3 residues before the CDR3 terminus; that terminus is restored from the germline J gene. This chain links TRBV2 with TRBJ2-5; 9 bases fit TRBD1. Germline V CDR1 and CDR2: SNHLY, FYNNEI. V lost 6 bases and J lost 5; bases outside the gene matches: 7. This CDR3 is 14 amino acids long. CDR3 DNA, as far as it was read: TGTGCCAGCAGCGCTGGACAGGGGAGGGAGACC. This gives the protein CASSAGQGRET. The whole CDR3 protein is CASSAGQGRETQYF.

In its sample, this clone was seen many times. The CDR3 end lies 3 residues beyond the end of the read and is filled in from the germline J gene. This chain connects TRBV2 to TRBJ2-7, with 8 bases matching TRBD1. The CDR3 spans 15 residues. The germline V gene has CDR1 SNHLY and CDR2 FYNNEI. The V segment lost 8 bases and the J segment 2 bases; nucleotides outside the gene matches: 11. CDR3 DNA, as far as it was read: TGTGCCAGCCGCCGGACAGGGTCCTACCCCTACGAG. Amino acid sequence: CASRRTGSYPYE. The entire CDR3 protein is CASRRTGSYPYEQYF.

This clone occurred many times. The read terminates 3 residues ahead of where the CDR3 ends, so the germline J gene completes it. V and J are TRBV11-2 and TRBJ2-4, with 10 positions matching TRBD2. The V gene's germline CDR1 is SGHAT and CDR2 FQNNGV. The CDR3 is 15 residues long. CDR3 sequence: CASSLRLSGGNHQYF. The sequenced CDR3 bases are TGTGCCAGCAGCTTAAGGCTTAGCGGGGGGAATCAT.

This clone was observed a handful of times. CDR3 loop: CASSRDRADEQYF. CDR3 DNA (partial): TGTGCCAGCAGTAGGGACAGGGCCGACGAG. The V call is TRBV2, the J call TRBJ2-7, with TRBD1 identical over 9 bases. The missing CDR3 end, 3 residues past where the read stops, is filled in from the germline J gene. The CDR3 extends over 13 amino acids. Germline trimming cut 5 bases from V and 5 bases from J; bases unmatched to any gene: 4. Germline-derived CDR1 and CDR2 are SNHLY and FYNNEI.

There are many counts of this clone. The DNA read from the CDR3 is TGCGCCAGCAGCTCAGGACAGGATGGCGACTATGGC. It specifies CASSSGQDGDYG. In full, the CDR3 reads CASSSGQDGDYGYTF. The chain is built from TRBV5-1 and TRBJ1-2; TRBD1 agrees at 7 bases. The read falls 3 residues short of the CDR3 end, and the missing part is taken from the germline J gene. Germline CDR1 and CDR2: SGHRS and YFSETQ. With V trimmed by 3 bases and J by 3 bases, 8 bases remained unmatched. The CDR3 covers 15 residues.

A word on this clone: Coverage ceases 3 residues before the CDR3 finishes, and the germline J gene fills in the end. The chain joins TRBV5-1 to TRBJ2-1; a weak D match, TRBD1 (6 bases). The germline gives CDR1 SGHRS, CDR2 YFSETQ. The length of the CDR3 is 18 residues. V shed 0 bases and J shed 1 base, with 17 bases lying between them. The covered CDR3 bases are TGCGCCAGCAGCTTGGTGTACAGGGCCAAAAGGTCCTACAATGAG. Encoded protein: CASSLVYRAKRSYNE. The full CDR3 protein reads CASSLVYRAKRSYNEQFF.

In its sample, this clone was seen many times. From the germline J gene comes the end of the CDR3, since the read stops 3 residues before it. The J gene is TRBJ2-1, the V gene TRBV30, with TRBD1 matching over 7 bases. CDR1 is GTSNPN, CDR2 SVGIG, per germline (reference sequence). The ends lost 7 bases at V and 0 bases at J; junction bases unmatched: 3. This CDR3 contains 13 residues. The CDR3 bases that were read are TGTGCCTACCGGGACAGCTCCTACAATGAG. Protein product: CAYRDSSYNE. The entire CDR3 protein is CAYRDSSYNEQFF. The whole variable domain, filled in from reference TRBV30 and TRBJ2-1, reads SQTIHQWPATLVQPVGSPLSLECTVEGTSNPNLYWYRQAAGRGLQLLFYSVGIGQISSEVPQNLSASRPQDRQFILSSKKLLLSDSGFYLCAYRDSSYNEQFFGPGTRLTVL.

This clone was recorded at least ten times. The read halts 3 residues ahead of the CDR3 end, with the missing end drawn from the germline J gene. V and J are TRBV30 and TRBJ1-1, with TRBD1 as a possible D gene (5 bases). Trimming cost V 1 base and J 7 bases, with 10 bases left between them. This CDR3 spans 12 amino acids. Germline V gene sequence: CDR1 GTSNPN, CDR2 SVGIG (reference sequence). The sequenced CDR3 bases are TGTGCCTGGAGTGGGCAGGGCCTTGAA. Amino acids: CAWSGQGLE. The CDR3, in full, reads CAWSGQGLEAFF.

As concerns this clone: The read ends 3 residues before the CDR3 terminus; that terminus is restored from the germline J gene. This rearrangement joins TRBV20-1 to TRBJ2-7, with no clear D. V lost 5 bases and J lost 6, with 20 bases in between. Germline V gene sequence: CDR1 DFQATT, CDR2 SNEGSKA (reference sequence). This CDR3 is built from 14 residues. The CDR3 region is CSAQSARSYAEQYF. CDR3 bases read: TGCAGTGCTCAAAGTGCGCGGTCTTACGCCGAG.

This clone was picked up many times. The DNA read from the CDR3 is TGTGCCAGCAGCCAAGTTCGTGCGGGGGGGACCTACGAG. Translation gives CASSQVRAGGTYE. In full, the CDR3 is CASSQVRAGGTYEQYF. V usage is TRBV14 and J usage is TRBJ2-7; TRBD2 agrees at 9 bases. The read ends 3 residues shy of where the CDR3 ends; the end is completed using the germline J gene. The junction had 6 bases not matched to a gene; V was cut back by 1 base and J by 2 bases. The CDR3 totals 16 residues. Per germline, CDR1 SGHDN and CDR2 FVKESK.

This clone was seen a few times. The CDR3 end falls 3 residues outside the read, so it is completed with the germline J gene. This rearrangement joins TRBV7-2 to TRBJ2-3; D not resolved. The CDR3 spans 15 residues. The germline CDR1 and CDR2 sequences are SGHTA and FQGNSA. V lost 4 bases and J lost 0, with 11 bases in between. The CDR3: CASSSTRFSTDTQYF. CDR3 DNA (partial): TGTGCCAGCAGCTCCACGAGGTTCAGCACAGATACG.

In its sample, this clone was seen many times. The CDR3 end lies 3 residues beyond the end of the read and is filled in from the germline J gene. The chain recombines TRBV20-1 with TRBJ2-7; the D gene is possibly TRBD1 (5 bases). Looked up from germline, CDR1 is DFQATT and CDR2 is SNEGSKA (reference sequence). CDR3 length: 14 residues. Trimming pared 6 bases from V and 0 bases from J, leaving 15 bases between. The DNA read from the CDR3 is TGCAGTGCACAGTCTTTGGACATCTCCTACGAG. This gives the protein CSAQSLDISYE. In full, the CDR3 reads CSAQSLDISYEQYF.

This clone came up many times. Sequencing ends 3 residues short of the CDR3 end; the germline J gene provides the rest. V is TRBV10-3 and J is TRBJ1-1, with 9 bases fitting TRBD1. The CDR3 extends over 15 amino acids. Germline CDR1 ENHRY, CDR2 SYGVKD. V lost 4 bases and J lost 4; bases outside the gene matches: 7. The CDR3 here is CAISGDRDAVTEAFF. Incomplete CDR3 DNA: TGTGCCATCAGTGGGGACAGGGATGCGGTCACTGAA.

This clone was seen ten or more times. Read sequence stops 3 residues before the CDR3 end, and the germline J gene provides the missing end. The J gene is TRBJ1-6, the V gene TRBV27; a possible D gene is TRBD1 (5 bases). This CDR3 spans 19 amino acids. Germline assignment: CDR1 MNHEY and CDR2 SMNVEV (reference sequence). Trimming shortened V by 5 bases and J by 0 bases, and 20 bases separated the two germline ends. This CDR3 reads CASSPRLEIRGSYNSPLHF. The DNA read from the CDR3 is TGTGCCAGCAGTCCGCGCCTGGAGATTAGGGGCTCCTATAATTCACCC.

This clone was recorded many times. The read terminates 3 residues ahead of where the CDR3 ends, so the germline J gene completes it. V usage is TRBV14 and J usage is TRBJ2-2; 7 bases map to TRBD2. Germline V gene sequence: CDR1 SGHDN, CDR2 FVKESK. The V and J ends lost 2 bases and 6 bases, in that order; junction bases with no gene match: 3. The length of the CDR3 is 14 residues. The CDR3 loop reads CASSQILASGELFF. The covered CDR3 bases are TGTGCCAGCAGCCAAATACTAGCGTCCGGGGAG.

This clone came up many times. The observed sequence ends 3 residues before the CDR3 terminus, with the missing tail filled in from the germline J gene. The gene calls are TRBV18 and TRBJ1-1, with TRBD1 identical over 9 bases. CDR1 and CDR2 from the germline V gene are KGHSH and LQKENI. The V and J ends lost 4 bases and 6 bases, in that order; junction bases with no gene match: 9. The CDR3 is made up of 15 amino acids. CDR3 sequence: CASSLYRGQGAEAFF. Partial CDR3 DNA: TGTGCCAGCTCACTTTACAGGGGGCAGGGAGCTGAA.

This clone was counted many times. The read ends 3 residues before the CDR3 terminus; that terminus is restored from the germline J gene. The V gene is TRBV5-1, the J gene TRBJ1-4; D is undetermined. This CDR3 has 14 amino acids. The V and J ends lost 1 base and 4 bases respectively, with 8 bases between them. Germline V gene lookup returns CDR1 SGHRS and CDR2 YFSETQ. The CDR3 DNA, read in part, is TGCGCCAGCAGCTTGCGAACAGATAATGAAAAA. This translates into CASSLRTDNEK. The whole CDR3 protein is CASSLRTDNEKLFF.

Of note for this clone: The read ends 3 residues before the CDR3 terminus; that terminus is restored from the germline J gene. The chain employs TRBV6-1 and TRBJ2-3, with D possibly TRBD1 on 5 matching bases. The CDR3 totals 14 residues. V was pared by 1 base and J by 5 bases, with 10 bases between. Germline values: CDR1 MNHNS, CDR2 SASEGT. CDR3 in amino acids: CASSEGTGKDTQYF. The part of the CDR3 DNA that was read is TGTGCCAGCAGTGAAGGAACAGGCAAAGATACG.

This clone was counted between two and nine times. The missing CDR3 end, 3 residues past where the read stops, is filled in from the germline J gene. This specimen includes other DNA sequences encoding the same CDR3. The chain combines TRBV19 with TRBJ2-3; a weak D match, TRBD1 (5 bases). CDR1 LNHDA and CDR2 SQIVND come from the germline V gene (reference sequence). This CDR3 spans 15 amino acids. V lost 3 bases and J lost 4, with 14 bases in between. CDR3 DNA, as far as it was read: TGTGCCAGTAGTATTACGGCAGCAGGGTCAGATACG. It encodes CASSITAAGSDT. The whole CDR3 is CASSITAAGSDTQYF.